Here is one TCR beta chain with its context. This clone was counted a single time. This clone's antigen is unknown. No base quality information exists; no much larger clone differs at one position. Genomic DNA was extracted from sorted cells with the QIAGEN DNeasy Blood and Tissue Kit for TCRbeta CDR3 sequencing. High-throughput TCRbeta CDR3 sequencing was carried out commercially through immunoSEQ, with PCR amplification with bias correction and internal controls included. Processing in the source paper ran as follows. Unique productive TCRbeta sequences were defined by CDR3 nucleotide sequence where primers matched, otherwise by CDR3 amino acid sequence with Vbeta and Jbeta genes. To correct sorting error, sequences shared between sorted populations at a frequency ratio of 2:1 or less were removed; the rest were assigned to the higher population. Sequences were defined as donor-reactive when expanded at least 5-fold in CFSE-low cells versus unstimulated cells and present at a frequency of at least 0.01% in CFSE-low cells. Jensen-Shannon divergence calculated on the top 100 TCRbeta sequences ranked by frequency was used to measure repertoire divergence. When a sample had multiple sequencing runs, each run was corrected for sorting error separately and the runs were then pooled. TCRdb mirrors the immuneACCESS table, restricted to in-frame sequences. Some clones are absent from its copies; in checked studies, under half trace to an unresolved V gene, and the reason for the others is unknown. That table gives V, J and clone size, and the DNA gave D and trimming. This sample comprises 55,000 to 80,000 clones, more than 95% of them detected only once. Around 0.34% of the sample goes to the ten largest clones.

The data are from a study of Tregs in tolerant kidney transplant recipients (dated by TCRdb to between 2018 and 2021). For the study in its entirety: Related donors were used in the transplants with nonmyeloablative bone marrow transplantation, and mixed chimerism was transient in the human trials. TCRbeta sequencing was used in the study to identify donor-specific regulatory T cells before combined kidney and bone marrow transplantation, and the identified cells were then tracked after transplant. What the research found in general, with its limitations: Biological reproducibility was not directly assessed, although technical replication error appeared to be minimal. Donor-specific Treg expansion exceeded global Treg expansion in tolerant patients, suggesting antigen-driven rather than nonspecific expansion. Because the study included only a small number of patients, the results must be confirmed in larger populations and under other immunosuppression protocols. For some patients the PCR primers changed over time, which made it impossible to compare the samples from those patients at the nucleotide level. The most biologically relevant and donor-specific TCRbeta repertoire appeared to be identified by expanding Tregs with activated donor B cells.

V loses 5 bases at its end and J loses 5 bases; junction bases beyond the gene matches: 14. CDR1 is given as SGHTA and CDR2 as FQGNSA, both from the germline V gene. There are 16 amino acids in the CDR3, from cysteine to phenylalanine inclusive. This entry keeps only the CDR3 DNA: 48 bases, framed from base 1. The intended sense of this specimen's time point label: blood sample drawn before combined kidney and bone marrow transplant. Thawed PBMCs were FACS-sorted into unstimulated Tregs (CD4+CD25+CD127-), CD4+ non-Tregs (CD4+CD25-), CD4 cells and CD8 cells. Prior to Treg sorting, thawed PBMCs were rested overnight with approximately 200 IU/ml IL-2 at 37 degrees C. A few combined kidney and bone marrow transplant recipients from the ITN036ST trial were included as patients, and samples were available only from these trial subjects. Healthy control blood was processed to PBMCs by Ficoll density gradient and cryopreserved, and patient PBMCs were collected before and after transplant.

The source is a human donor who received a combined kidney and bone marrow transplant. This specimen consisted of Tregs from blood, obtained before the transplant. This receptor chain uses TRBV7-2 and TRBJ1-2; TRBD1 matches 7 bases in the middle. The nucleotide sequence reads as follows: TGTGCCAGCAGCACCCACCGACAGGGTCGGGTATATGGCTACACCTTC. Its protein product is CASSTHRQGRVYGYTF.